The rows below give T cell receptor beta chains drawn from one sample of a study of T cells in tuberculosis. Only in-frame clones appear in the TCRdb table, and some are missing; sequencing was by immunoSEQ multiplex PCR. Among more than 35,000 clones listed, roughly 93% were seen once. Sequenced sample: PBMCs. These receptors originate from a donor between 10 and 35 years old with latent tuberculosis or without tuberculosis infection. Some clones in this sample may be carry-over from other donors' samples. Both conserved end residues are trimmed from each CDR3. The D gene is left open where the match is weak. For some rows the clone size is stated as once, few or many, or as a class when expanded; others skip it.

D: NA
size: NA
V: TRBV21-1
CDR3: ASREDLGKLF

D: NA
size: NA
V: TRBV4-3
CDR3: ASSQDFQGLNTEAF

D: NA
size: NA
V: TRBV5-1
CDR3: ASSLDFMRVPTEAF

D: NA
size: NA
V: TRBV6-5
CDR3: ASNPPMPGKETQY

D: NA
size: once
V: TRBV25-1
CDR3: ASSEEAGRNEQF

D: NA
size: NA
V: TRBV7-9
CDR3: ASSLWVGDTTDTQY

D: TRBD1
size: NA
V: TRBV5-4
CDR3: ASSRQGSDEQY

D: TRBD1
size: once
V: TRBV6-6
CDR3: ASSRRDREINYGYT

D: TRBD1
size: NA
V: TRBV5-5
CDR3: ASSLGIGTGSQPQH

D: TRBD1
size: NA
V: TRBV19
CDR3: ASSIRASFGTENQPQH